Shown below are 7 T cell receptor beta chains from a single sample sequenced in a study of T cell repertoires in cytomegalovirus infection. TCRdb recomputed calls from the reads with MiXCR, one row per CDR3 protein. The table lists about 450,000 distinct CDR3 sequences, 30% to 40% of them singletons, with roughly an eighth in the top ten. Source material: PBMCs. Every receptor here comes from a human donor in good health (CMV status not recorded). Some clones in this sample may be carry-over from other donors' samples.

This clonotype was counted many times. V gene TRBV19 combines with J gene TRBJ1-2, with D maybe TRBD1 (5 bases). CDR1 and CDR2 (germline): LNHDA, SQIVND (reference sequence). V lost 5 bases and J 7 bases, leaving 20 bases between the germline ends. The CDR3 covers 15 residues. The DNA of the CDR3 is TGTGCCAGTAGTCTCTCTATCGGGACCCCGATTGGCTACACCTTC. Translation gives CASSLSIGTPIGYTF.

The sample holds a few counts of this clonotype. The chain carries TRBV7-6 and TRBJ2-5, with D perhaps matching TRBD1 (5 bases). V was cut by 0 bases and J by 6 bases, with 14 bases left in between. In germline, CDR1 is SGHVS, CDR2 FNYEAQ. CDR3 length: 15 residues. As DNA, the CDR3 is TGTGCCAGCAGCTTAGCCGCTGGGGCCGTGAAGACCCAGTACTTC. It specifies CASSLAAGAVKTQYF.

The rearrangement links TRBV20-1 to TRBJ1-5, with TRBD1 matching over 7 bases. Germline V gene data show CDR1 as DFQATT and CDR2 as SNEGSKA (reference sequence). The CDR3 extends over 19 amino acids. J gave up 7 bases and V 0 bases, and 21 bases lay outside the gene matches. For the CDR3, the DNA is TGCAGTGCTAGAGACCGGAGGGGGGCCGTGACAGGGATTGAACAGCCCCAGCATTTT. It translates to CSARDRRGAVTGIEQPQHF.

The chain is built from TRBV6-5 and TRBJ2-1; D unresolved. Trimming left V 2 bases short and J 0 bases short, with 11 bases between. The CDR3 loop spans 16 amino acids. CDR1 is MNHEY, CDR2 SVGAGI, per germline. CDR3 amino acids: CASSYLPLSSYNEQFF. The DNA for the CDR3 is TGTGCCAGCAGTTACCTACCCCTGAGCTCCTACAATGAGCAGTTCTTC.

This chain uses TRBV4-1 with TRBJ2-3, with D perhaps matching TRBD2 (5 bases). The CDR3 is 20 residues long. V gave up 1 base and J gave up 0 bases, with 23 bases separating them. Germline values: CDR1 MGHRA, CDR2 YSYEKL. CDR3 in amino acids: CASSQGGLADAYSSTDTQYF. CDR3 nucleotides: TGCGCCAGCAGCCAAGGAGGGCTAGCTGATGCATACTCTAGCACAGATACGCAGTATTTT.

The chain employs TRBV19 and TRBJ1-1; no definite D call. From germline, CDR1 is LNHDA and CDR2 SQIVND (reference sequence). CDR3 length equals 14 residues. The ends were cut back, 3 bases at V and 1 base at J, with 9 bases in the middle. In DNA form, the CDR3 reads TGTGCCAGTAGTATCGACACTAGGAACACTGAAGCTTTCTTT. The encoded protein is CASSIDTRNTEAFF.

In this sample, this clonotype turned up many times. This rearrangement joins TRBV7-9 to TRBJ1-2, with D hard to call. The length of the CDR3 is 12 residues. Trimming removed 5 bases from V and 6 bases from J, with 10 bases in between. Germline CDR1 SEHNR, CDR2 FQNEAQ (reference sequence). CDR3 residues: CASSPTLDGYTF. In nucleotides, the CDR3 is TGTGCCAGCAGCCCGACTTTGGATGGCTACACCTTC.